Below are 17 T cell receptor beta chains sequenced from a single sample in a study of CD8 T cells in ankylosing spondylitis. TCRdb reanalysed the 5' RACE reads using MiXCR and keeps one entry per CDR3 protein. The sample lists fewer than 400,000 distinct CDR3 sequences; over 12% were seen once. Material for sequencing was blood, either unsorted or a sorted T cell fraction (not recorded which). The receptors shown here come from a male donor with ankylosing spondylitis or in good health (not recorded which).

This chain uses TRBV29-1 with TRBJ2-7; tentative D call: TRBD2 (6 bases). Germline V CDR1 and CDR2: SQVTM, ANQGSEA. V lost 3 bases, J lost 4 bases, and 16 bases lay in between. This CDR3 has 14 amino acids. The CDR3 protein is CSVELPGLDYEQYF. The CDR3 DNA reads TGCAGCGTTGAGTTGCCGGGACTGGATTACGAGCAGTACTTC.

CDR3 DNA: TGCAGCGTAACCGGGGCTAGCGGGAGGTCAATCGAGCAGTACTTC. Translation: CSVTGASGRSIEQYF. V and J are TRBV29-1 and TRBJ2-7; TRBD2 agrees at 11 bases. This CDR3 is 15 amino acids long. Unmatched junction bases numbered 13, after V lost 6 bases and J lost 6 bases. CDR1 is SQVTM, CDR2 ANQGSEA, per germline.

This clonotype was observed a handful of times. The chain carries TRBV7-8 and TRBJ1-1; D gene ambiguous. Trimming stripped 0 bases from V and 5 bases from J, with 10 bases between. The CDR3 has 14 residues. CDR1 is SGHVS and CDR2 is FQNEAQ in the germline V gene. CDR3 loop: CASSLAGPKTEAFF. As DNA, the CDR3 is TGTGCCAGCAGCTTAGCAGGGCCGAAAACTGAAGCTTTCTTT. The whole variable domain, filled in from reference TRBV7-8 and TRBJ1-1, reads GAGVSQSPRYKVAKRGQDVALRCDPISGHVSLFWYQQALGQGPEFLTYFQNEAQLDKSGLPSDRFFAERPEGSVSTLKIQRTQQEDSAVYLCASSLAGPKTEAFFGQGTRLTVV.

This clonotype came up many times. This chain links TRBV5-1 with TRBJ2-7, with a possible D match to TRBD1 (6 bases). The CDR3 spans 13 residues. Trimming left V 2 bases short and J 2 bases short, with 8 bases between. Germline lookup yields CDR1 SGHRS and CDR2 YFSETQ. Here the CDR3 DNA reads TGCGCCAGCAGCTTCGACAGGACCTACGAGCAGTACTTC. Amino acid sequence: CASSFDRTYEQYF.

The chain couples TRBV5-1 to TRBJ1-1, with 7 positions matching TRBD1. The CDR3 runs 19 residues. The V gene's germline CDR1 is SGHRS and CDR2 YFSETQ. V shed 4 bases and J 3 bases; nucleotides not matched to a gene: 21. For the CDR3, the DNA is TGCGCCAGCAGCCTGTACAGGGGCGGCTTTACGCACGAGGACACTGAAGCTTTCTTT. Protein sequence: CASSLYRGGFTHEDTEAFF.

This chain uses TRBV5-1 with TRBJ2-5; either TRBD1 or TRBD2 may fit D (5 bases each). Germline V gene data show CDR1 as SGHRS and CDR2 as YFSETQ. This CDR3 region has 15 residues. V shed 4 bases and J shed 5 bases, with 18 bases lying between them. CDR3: CASSVELGAGETQYF. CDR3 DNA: TGCGCCAGCAGCGTAGAGCTCGGGGCGGGTGAGACCCAGTACTTC.

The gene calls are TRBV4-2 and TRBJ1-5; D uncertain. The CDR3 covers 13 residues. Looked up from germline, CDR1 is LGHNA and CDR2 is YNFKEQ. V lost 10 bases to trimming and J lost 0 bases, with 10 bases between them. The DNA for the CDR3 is TGTGCCAAGGGATTCCCTAGCAATCAGCCCCAGCATTTT. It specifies CAKGFPSNQPQHF.

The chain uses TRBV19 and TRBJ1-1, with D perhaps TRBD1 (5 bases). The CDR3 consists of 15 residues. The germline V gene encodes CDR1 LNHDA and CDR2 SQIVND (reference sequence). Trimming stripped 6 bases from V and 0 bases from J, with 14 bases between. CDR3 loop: CASRGTDFMNTEAFF. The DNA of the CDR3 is TGTGCCAGTAGGGGGACCGACTTTATGAACACTGAAGCTTTCTTT.

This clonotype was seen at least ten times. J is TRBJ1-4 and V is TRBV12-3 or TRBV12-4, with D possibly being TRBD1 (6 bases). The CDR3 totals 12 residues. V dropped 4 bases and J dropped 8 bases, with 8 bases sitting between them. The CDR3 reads CASSSTGEKLFF. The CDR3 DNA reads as TGTGCCAGCAGTTCAACAGGGGAAAAACTGTTTTTT.

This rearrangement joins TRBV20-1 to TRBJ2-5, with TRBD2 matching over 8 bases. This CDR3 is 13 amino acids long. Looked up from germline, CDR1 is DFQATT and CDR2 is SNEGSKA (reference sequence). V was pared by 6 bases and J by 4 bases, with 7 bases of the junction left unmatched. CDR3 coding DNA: TGCAGTGCCAGACAGCGGGGGCCAGAGACCCAGTACTTC. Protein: CSARQRGPETQYF.

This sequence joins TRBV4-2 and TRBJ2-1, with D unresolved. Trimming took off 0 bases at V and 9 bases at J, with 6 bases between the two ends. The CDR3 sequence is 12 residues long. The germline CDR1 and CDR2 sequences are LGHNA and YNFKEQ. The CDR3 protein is CASSQDWGEQFF. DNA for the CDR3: TGTGCCAGCAGCCAAGACTGGGGTGAGCAGTTCTTC.

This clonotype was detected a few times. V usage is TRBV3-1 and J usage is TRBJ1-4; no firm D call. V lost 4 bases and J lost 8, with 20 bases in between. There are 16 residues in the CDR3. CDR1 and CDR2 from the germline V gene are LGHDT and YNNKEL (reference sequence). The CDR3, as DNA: TGTGCCAGCAGCCTACCGGCCGTGGGGTCGGGGGAAAAACTGTTTTTT. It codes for CASSLPAVGSGEKLFF. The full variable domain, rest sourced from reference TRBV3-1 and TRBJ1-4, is DTAVSQTPKYLVTQMGNDKSIKCEQNLGHDTMYWYKQDSKKFLKIMFSYNNKELIINETVPNRFSPKSPDKAHLNLHINSLELGDSAVYFCASSLPAVGSGEKLFFGSGTQLSVL.

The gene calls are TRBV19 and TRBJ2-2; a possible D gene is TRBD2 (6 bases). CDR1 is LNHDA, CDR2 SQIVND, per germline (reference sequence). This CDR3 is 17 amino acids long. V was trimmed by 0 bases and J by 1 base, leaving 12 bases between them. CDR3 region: CASSIDRLAKNTGELFF. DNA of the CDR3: TGTGCCAGTAGTATAGATCGGCTAGCGAAGAACACCGGGGAGCTGTTTTTT.

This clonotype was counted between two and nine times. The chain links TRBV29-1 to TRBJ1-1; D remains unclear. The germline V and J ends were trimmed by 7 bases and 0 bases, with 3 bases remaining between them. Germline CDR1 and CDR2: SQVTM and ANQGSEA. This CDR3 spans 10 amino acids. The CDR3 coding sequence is TGCAGCGCAATGAACACTGAAGCTTTCTTT. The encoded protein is CSAMNTEAFF.

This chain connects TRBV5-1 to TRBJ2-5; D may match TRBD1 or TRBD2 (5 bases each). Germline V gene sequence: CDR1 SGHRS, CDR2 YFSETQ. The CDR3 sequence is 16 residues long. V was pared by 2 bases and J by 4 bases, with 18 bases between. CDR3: CASSLAGADLAETQYF. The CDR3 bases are TGCGCCAGCAGCTTAGCCGGGGCCGACCTTGCAGAGACCCAGTACTTC.

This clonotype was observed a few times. CDR3 region: CATSRGGSGEDTQYF. The CDR3 DNA is TGTGCCACCAGCAGAGGCGGGAGTGGGGAAGATACGCAGTATTTT. The V call is TRBV15, the J call TRBJ2-3; 7 bases map to TRBD2. CDR1 is LNHNV and CDR2 is YYDKDF in the germline V gene (reference sequence). V lost 1 base, J lost 5 bases, and 6 bases stayed unmatched. This CDR3 has 15 amino acids.

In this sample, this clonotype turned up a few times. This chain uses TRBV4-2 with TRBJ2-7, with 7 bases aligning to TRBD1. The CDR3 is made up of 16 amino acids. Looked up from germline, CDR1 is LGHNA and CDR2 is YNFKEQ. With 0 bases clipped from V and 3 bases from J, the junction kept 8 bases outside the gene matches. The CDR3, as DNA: TGTGCCAGCAGCCAAGATACCGGGACAGAGAACTACGAGCAGTACTTC. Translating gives CASSQDTGTENYEQYF.